This TCR beta chain emerged from a study of T cell repertoires in cytomegalovirus infection. In the study overall: Recently identified HLA-C-restricted CMV epitopes were used, and well-studied HLA-B-restricted CMV epitopes were used as well. CMV infection together with matching HLA type was indicated by public TCR beta signatures. Whole-study results and caveats: Identification of carriers of CMV plus the relevant HLA was performed using cumulative public TCR beta family frequency. The ex vivo response was dominated by HLA-C-restricted CMV-specific TCR beta clonotypes.

TCRdb passed the reads through MiXCR, listing each CDR3 protein once. Of 380,000 or so distinct CDR3 sequences in the sample, around a third were seen once. After removal of 0 bases from V and 7 bases from J, the junction contained 8 bases not matched to a gene. Per the germline V gene, CDR1 is SGHAT and CDR2 is FQNNGV. The CDR3 length is 16 residues. A word on this clonotype: The antigen remains undetermined.

This clonotype was sampled from a human donor in good health (CMV status not recorded). Some clones in this sample may be carry-over from other donors' samples. The chain recombines TRBV11-2 with TRBJ2-3; TRBD2 matches at 9 bases. Source: cultured PBMCs, taken from culture after CMV antigen stimulation. The CDR3, as DNA: TGTGCCAGCAGCTTAGATGAGGCGGGAGGGCTCCATACGCAGTATTTT. It translates to CASSLDEAGGLHTQYF.